Following are 8 T cell receptor beta chains from one sample sequenced in a study of shared clonotypes between healthy human individuals. Using immunoSEQ multiplex PCR, the repertoire was profiled, and TCRdb retains in-frame clones only, with some absent. Here the sample spans around 1,900,000 clones, 90% to 95% being singletons. Selected positively for CCR7 and CD45RO-negative, naive CD8 cells excluded terminally differentiated effector memory CD45RA+ cells. The specimen was naive CD8+ T cells from PBMCs. All receptors derive from a man aged 18 to 29 in good health. Some clones in this sample may be carry-over from other donors' samples.

The rearrangement joins TRBV27 to TRBJ2-3, with TRBD2 identical over 14 bases. Germline V gene lookup returns CDR1 MNHEY and CDR2 SMNVEV (reference sequence). J was trimmed by 5 bases and V by 5 bases; bases with no gene match: 9. This CDR3 contains 17 residues. In nucleotides, the CDR3 is TGTGCCAGCAGTCCCGAGACTAGCGGGAGGGCGTTAGATACGCAGTATTTT. As protein: CASSPETSGRALDTQYF.

For this clone: Other DNA sequences in the same sample also yield this CDR3. CDR3: CASSLAGREAFF. DNA for the CDR3: TGTGCCAGCAGCTTAGCGGGTAGGGAAGCTTTCTTT. The gene calls are TRBV7-9 and TRBJ1-1; no clear D. With 0 bases removed from V and 8 bases from J, the gap between germline ends came to 7 bases. The length of the CDR3 is 12 residues. Looked up from germline, CDR1 is SEHNR and CDR2 is FQNEAQ (reference sequence).

The chain is built from TRBV11-3 and TRBJ2-6; 9 nucleotides match TRBD1. The CDR3 extends over 13 amino acids. After removal of 3 bases from V and 18 bases from J, the junction contained 9 bases not matched to a gene. In germline, CDR1 is SGHNT, CDR2 YENEEA. DNA of the CDR3: TGTGCCAGCAGCTTCCCTTCGGGGACAGGGAAGACTTTC. It specifies CASSFPSGTGKTF. Together with reference TRBV11-3 and TRBJ2-6, the CDR3 gives the full variable domain: EAGVVQSPRYKIIEKKQPVAFWCNPISGHNTLYWYLQNLGQGPELLIRYENEEAVDDSQLPKDRFSAERLKGVDSTLKIQPAELGDSAVYLCASSFPSGTGKTFGAGSRLTVL.

The chain combines TRBV7-2 with TRBJ1-1, with D possibly TRBD1 on 6 matching bases. CDR1 and CDR2 from the germline V gene are SGHTA and FQGNSA. Trimming pared 2 bases from V and 5 bases from J, leaving 12 bases between. This CDR3 region has 14 residues. In DNA form, the CDR3 reads TGTGCCAGCAGCTTAAGTTTAGGGGGAACTGAAGCTTTCTTT. Amino acids: CASSLSLGGTEAFF.

This clone showed up just once. This chain links TRBV7-8 with TRBJ2-4; D not certain. Germline CDR1 SGHVS, CDR2 FQNEAQ. V was clipped by 1 base and J by 6 bases, with 10 bases between them. The CDR3 is 14 residues long. The CDR3 DNA reads TGTGCCAGCAGCTTAGGTATGGGTGGAAACATTCAGTACTTC. Translating gives CASSLGMGGNIQYF. Full variable domain (remainder filled in from reference TRBV7-8 and TRBJ2-4): GAGVSQSPRYKVAKRGQDVALRCDPISGHVSLFWYQQALGQGPEFLTYFQNEAQLDKSGLPSDRFFAERPEGSVSTLKIQRTQQEDSAVYLCASSLGMGGNIQYFGAGTRLSVL.

This clone is a singleton in its sample. The rearrangement uses TRBV29-1 and TRBJ2-5, with 7 bases lining up with TRBD2. Germline V gives CDR1 SQVTM, CDR2 ANQGSEA. The length of the CDR3 is 13 residues. J was trimmed by 7 bases and V by 5 bases; bases with no gene match: 10. Here the CDR3 DNA reads TGCAGCGTTCTACAGGAGGGCGGGGGGACCCAGTACTTC. Its translation: CSVLQEGGGTQYF.

The J gene is TRBJ1-1, the V gene TRBV5-4; D ambiguous. CDR3 size: 13 residues. Germline values: CDR1 SGHNT, CDR2 YYREEE (reference sequence). Trimming pared 0 bases from V and 5 bases from J, leaving 8 bases between. CDR3 region: CASSLESVTEAFF. CDR3 coding DNA: TGTGCCAGCAGCTTGGAATCGGTTACTGAAGCTTTCTTT.

V is TRBV28 and J is TRBJ1-2; weak D call: TRBD1 (5 bases). In germline, CDR1 is MDHEN, CDR2 SYDVKM. With 6 bases removed from V and 4 bases from J, the gap between germline ends came to 15 bases. The CDR3 contains 14 residues. This CDR3 is CASRTTEQRYGYTF. The CDR3 region has the DNA TGTGCCAGCAGGACGACAGAGCAGCGCTATGGCTACACCTTC.